Described below is a single TCR beta chain sequence and its context. Its antigen remains unidentified. This record belongs to a study of CD4 T cells in relation to SARS-CoV-2 and coronaviruses. The wider study: ViraFEST: roughly 10-day antigen culture of PBMCs, then TCR beta CDR3 sequencing. Controls used an HIV-1 Nef peptide pool or no peptide.

The unexposed donors gave CD4+ T cells in 2011-2018, prior to COVID-19. Isolation of CD4+ T cells took place after 10 days in culture. Testing used SARS-CoV-2 S/N and four cold-coronavirus spikes on unexposed-donor CD4+ T cells, cells permitting. Approximately 1.8 million PBMCs per well were cultured with approximately 9.5 IU/ml IL-2. V was pared by 4 bases and J by 4 bases, with 13 bases between. There are 15 residues in the CDR3. CDR1 and CDR2 from the germline V gene are MDHEN and SYDVKM. The method was immunoSEQ multiplex PCR; TCRdb's version includes in-frame clones alone and lacks a portion of them. The repertoire has roughly 16,000 clones, around 78% of them found once; the top ten carry roughly a sixth.

The specimen sequenced was CD4+ T cells from PBMCs, cultured in vitro. This clonotype was obtained from a human donor in good health. V usage is TRBV28 and J usage is TRBJ2-2, with D perhaps assigned TRBD1 or TRBD2 (5 bases each). CDR3 protein: CASSSSWGSTGELFF. CDR3 DNA: TGTGCCAGCAGTTCCTCGTGGGGGAGCACCGGGGAGCTGTTTTTT.